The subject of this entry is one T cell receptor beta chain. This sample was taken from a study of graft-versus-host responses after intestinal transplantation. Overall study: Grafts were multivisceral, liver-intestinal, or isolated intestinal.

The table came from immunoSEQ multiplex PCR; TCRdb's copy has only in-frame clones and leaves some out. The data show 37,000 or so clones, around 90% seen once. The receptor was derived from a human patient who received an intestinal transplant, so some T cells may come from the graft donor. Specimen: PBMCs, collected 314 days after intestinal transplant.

The CDR3 coding sequence is TGTGCCAGCAGCTTAGAGGGGCAGGGGAACAATGAGCAGTTCTTC. As protein: CASSLEGQGNNEQFF. J is TRBJ2-1 and V is TRBV11-3; TRBD1 is a possible D gene (6 bases). The V and J ends lost 0 bases and 5 bases respectively, with 11 bases between them. In germline, CDR1 is SGHNT, CDR2 YENEEA. This CDR3 is 15 amino acids long. The full variable domain, with the rest looked up from reference TRBV11-3 and TRBJ2-1, is EAGVVQSPRYKIIEKKQPVAFWCNPISGHNTLYWYLQNLGQGPELLIRYENEEAVDDSQLPKDRFSAERLKGVDSTLKIQPAELGDSAVYLCASSLEGQGNNEQFFGPGTRLTVL.